Given below is one TCR beta chain in context. CDR1 SGDLS and CDR2 YYNGEE come from the germline V gene. Trimming took off 0 bases at V and 9 bases at J, with 10 bases between the two ends. CDR3 length equals 13 residues. This sample is part of a study of T cell changes during pregnancy in multiple sclerosis. Profiled with immunoSEQ multiplex PCR; TCRdb holds only in-frame clones, not every one. The sample holds tens of thousands of clones; around 90% are singletons and the top ten take approximately 2.8%. The receptor was isolated from a female donor with multiple sclerosis, enrolled in a pregnancy study. The material sequenced was CD8+ T cells from peripheral blood mononuclear cells, taken before pregnancy. V is TRBV9 and J is TRBJ2-1; D is undetermined. The CDR3 spells CASSVAGRPEQFF. In DNA form, the CDR3 reads TGTGCCAGCAGCGTAGCGGGTCGGCCTGAGCAGTTCTTC.